One sample yielded the 5 T cell receptor beta chains listed below, sequenced in a study of lymphopenia after photon versus proton radiotherapy. TCRdb's table, derived via immunoSEQ multiplex PCR, lists solely in-frame clones and lacks some. The sample lists about 160,000 clones, roughly nine tenths occurring once. Sequenced here: peripheral blood, sampled from a patient treated with photon-based radiotherapy. The receptors here all came from a man aged 45-60 years with gastric cancer.

The rearrangement uses TRBV7-8 and TRBJ2-2; no firm D call. Trimming shortened V by 7 bases and J by 4 bases, and 10 bases separated the two germline ends. Germline loops: CDR1 SGHVS, CDR2 FQNEAQ. The CDR3 consists of 13 residues. As DNA, the CDR3 is TGTGCCAGCAAAGTTGGGGTCACCGGGGAGCTGTTTTTT. Protein product: CASKVGVTGELFF.

The rearrangement links TRBV5-6 to TRBJ2-5, with D possibly being TRBD2 (6 bases). The CDR3 length is 15 residues. Germline V gene data show CDR1 as SGHDT and CDR2 as YYEEEE. Deletions cut 3 bases from V and 7 bases from J, with 19 bases between. CDR3 in amino acids: CASSSVTGSTRTQYF. For the CDR3, the DNA is TGTGCCAGCAGCTCGGTGACCGGGAGCACCAGGACCCAGTACTTC.

The chain combines TRBV7-2 with TRBJ2-2, with a tentative D call TRBD1 (6 bases). The CDR3 has 16 residues. CDR1 and CDR2 from the germline V gene are SGHTA and FQGNSA. V was cut by 5 bases and J by 1 base, with 14 bases left in between. This CDR3 is CASSPRRGQNTGELFF. The CDR3 DNA sequence: TGTGCCAGCAGCCCCCGAAGGGGACAGAACACCGGGGAGCTGTTTTTT.

The chain has TRBV5-1 and TRBJ1-2, with D perhaps TRBD1 (5 bases). Germline CDR1 and CDR2: SGHRS and YFSETQ. V was pared by 0 bases and J by 4 bases, with 16 bases between. This CDR3 is built from 16 residues. Here the CDR3 reads CASSLAGGQGIYGYTF. The CDR3 DNA sequence: TGCGCCAGCAGCTTGGCCGGTGGCCAGGGTATCTATGGCTACACCTTC.

This clone was recorded only once. The rearrangement links TRBV2 to TRBJ2-3, with D perhaps being TRBD1 or TRBD2 (5 bases each). Trimming left V 0 bases short and J 4 bases short, with 11 bases between. This CDR3 has 15 residues. CDR1 is SNHLY, CDR2 FYNNEI, per germline. CDR3 region: CASSEAGEEADTQYF. The CDR3 coding sequence is TGTGCCAGCAGTGAAGCGGGGGAAGAGGCAGATACGCAGTATTTT. Drawing the rest from reference TRBV2 and TRBJ2-3, the complete variable domain is EPEVTQTPSHQVTQMGQEVILRCVPISNHLYFYWYRQILGQKVEFLVSFYNNEISEKSEIFDDQFSVERPDGSNFTLKIRSTKLEDSAMYFCASSEAGEEADTQYFGPGTRLTVL.